This is a list of T cell receptor beta chains from one sample in a study of vaccination effects on CD4 cells after COVID-19. Their antigens remain unidentified. The protocol was immunoSEQ multiplex PCR, while the TCRdb copy is restricted to in-frame clones and leaves out a portion. The table records about 22,000 clones, around 72% of them present only once. Sequencing was performed on CD4+ T cells from PBMCs cultured with HCoV-229E spike peptides, taken before COVID-19 vaccination. Source of these receptors: a human donor who received a COVID-19 vaccine. CDR3s include the opening cysteine and the closing phenylalanine or tryptophan. Fields, in order: clone size, J gene, D gene, V gene, CDR3 protein, CDR3 DNA. A D gene is named only where the DNA matches it firmly. Clone size is shown for a subset of rows, as once, few, many or a class of expanded clone.

>NA|TRBJ2-1|TRBD1|TRBV5-8
CASSLGDSPRQNEQFF
TGTGCCAGCAGCTTGGGGGACAGTCCAAGGCAGAATGAGCAGTTCTTC
>NA|TRBJ1-5|NA|TRBV9
CASSVGTVGNQPQHF
TGTGCCAGCAGCGTAGGGACAGTGGGCAATCAGCCCCAGCATTTT
>NA|TRBJ1-2|NA|TRBV5-5
CASNLVGNDYGYTF
TGTGCCAGCAACCTGGTGGGGAATGACTATGGCTACACCTTC
>NA|TRBJ2-2|TRBD1|TRBV10-3
CAIRMTGADTGELFF
TGTGCCATCAGAATGACAGGGGCGGACACCGGGGAGCTGTTTTTT
>NA|TRBJ2-2|TRBD2|TRBV3-1/TRBV3-2
CASSLGTSRVGELFF
TGTGCCAGCAGCCTCGGGACTAGCCGTGTCGGGGAGCTGTTTTTT
>NA|TRBJ2-7|TRBD2|TRBV12-5
CASGLSQGGAGAAYEQYF
TGTGCTAGTGGTTTGAGTCAGGGCGGTGCGGGAGCGGCCTACGAGCAGTACTTC
>NA|TRBJ1-5|TRBD1|TRBV5-1
CASSPGTGNQPQHF
TGCGCCAGCAGCCCAGGGACAGGGAATCAGCCCCAGCATTTT
>NA|TRBJ2-1|TRBD2|TRBV11-2
CASSLREGLNEQFF
TGTGCCAGCAGCTTGCGGGAGGGCCTCAATGAGCAGTTCTTC
>NA|TRBJ2-5|NA|TRBV6-1
CASSEEAIRLVTQYF
TGTGCCAGCAGTGAGGAGGCGATCCGGCTAGTGACCCAGTACTTC
>NA|TRBJ2-1|NA|TRBV5-1
CASSLGSGQYNEQFF
TGCGCCAGCAGCTTGGGTTCAGGGCAATACAATGAGCAGTTCTTC
>NA|TRBJ2-1|NA|TRBV6-1
CASSEGLGSNNEQFF
TGTGCCAGCAGTGAAGGTCTGGGATCGAACAATGAGCAGTTCTTC
>NA|TRBJ2-3|NA|TRBV11-2
CASSLIRGRSTDTQYF
TGTGCCAGCAGCTTAATCCGCGGAAGGAGCACAGATACGCAGTATTTT
>NA|TRBJ2-7|TRBD1|TRBV19
CASSIGETGSYEQYF
TGTGCCAGTAGTATTGGTGAGACAGGGAGCTACGAGCAGTACTTC
>few|TRBJ1-1|NA|TRBV15
CATSVQGGTEAFF
TGTGCCACCAGCGTGCAGGGTGGCACTGAAGCTTTCTTT
>NA|TRBJ1-5|NA|TRBV30
CAHDSCNSSNQPQHF
TGTGCCCACGACTCCTGCAACAGTAGCAATCAGCCCCAGCATTTT
>few|TRBJ1-4|TRBD1|TRBV15
CATSRESGTGAEKLFF
TGTGCCACCAGCAGAGAGTCAGGGACAGGGGCGGAAAAACTGTTTTTT
>NA|TRBJ1-2|TRBD1|TRBV7-8
CASSAGQGAFGYTF
TGTGCCAGCAGCGCCGGACAGGGGGCGTTTGGCTACACCTTC
>NA|TRBJ1-3|TRBD1|TRBV6-5
CATSTGGAGNTIYF
TGTGCCACTTCGACAGGGGGCGCCGGAAACACCATATATTTT
>few|TRBJ1-1|NA|TRBV3-1/TRBV3-2
CASSQGGGLAFF
TGTGCCAGCAGCCAAGGTGGGGGTTTAGCTTTCTTT
>NA|TRBJ2-5|NA|TRBV10-2
CASSQQGETQYF
TGCGCCAGCAGTCAACAGGGCGAGACCCAGTACTTC
>NA|TRBJ1-3|NA|TRBV5-1
CASSLSQGAGNTIYF
TGCGCCAGCAGCTTGTCACAGGGTGCTGGAAACACCATATATTTT
>NA|TRBJ2-5|NA|TRBV20-1
CSARVEETQYF
TGCAGTGCTAGAGTTGAAGAGACCCAGTACTTC
>NA|TRBJ1-1|NA|TRBV4-2
CASSQAANTEAFF
TGTGCCAGCAGCCAAGCAGCGAACACTGAAGCTTTCTTT
>NA|TRBJ1-5|NA|TRBV15
CATSRDDRAQHF
TGTGCCACCAGCAGAGATGATCGAGCCCAGCATTTT
>NA|TRBJ2-2|NA|TRBV27
CASSTPHSSGELFF
TGTGCCAGCAGTACCCCCCATTCGTCCGGGGAGCTGTTTTTT
>NA|TRBJ2-7|TRBD2|TRBV28
CASSLAGLAGGLSYEQYF
TGTGCCAGCAGTTTAGCCGGACTAGCGGGAGGACTCTCCTACGAGCAGTACTTC
>few|TRBJ2-5|NA|TRBV6-5
CASSYSWTVQETQYF
TGTGCCAGCAGTTACTCATGGACAGTGCAAGAGACCCAGTACTTC
>once|TRBJ1-1|NA|TRBV29-1
CTTRGVGTEAFF
TGCACGACTCGGGGGGTCGGCACTGAAGCTTTCTTT
>NA|TRBJ2-1|TRBD1|TRBV5-1
CASSLGGQDRVKNEQFF
TGCGCCAGCAGCTTGGGAGGTCAGGACAGGGTTAAAAATGAGCAGTTCTTC
>once|TRBJ1-6|NA|TRBV3-1/TRBV3-2
CASSPDGSPLHF
TGTGCCAGCAGTCCTGACGGGTCACCCCTCCACTTT
>NA|TRBJ2-4|NA|TRBV11-2
CASSLSNRAQSNIQYF
TGTGCCAGCAGCTTAAGTAATAGGGCGCAGTCAAACATTCAGTACTTC
>NA|TRBJ2-7|TRBD2|TRBV18
CASSRSGSYEQYF
TGTGCCAGCTCACGTAGCGGGAGCTACGAGCAGTACTTC